These 10 T cell receptor beta chains were all obtained from the same sample, sequenced in a study of CD8 T cells in Susac syndrome. Random hexamers served to reverse transcribe roughly 0.5 to 1 ug RNA. TCRdb reanalysed the immunoSEQ multiplex PCR reads using MiXCR and keeps one entry per CDR3 protein. The table has about 100,000 distinct CDR3 sequences, roughly 91% seen once. Sequenced material: CD8+ T cells from PBMCs. These receptors were taken from a human donor in good health.

The J gene is TRBJ2-1, the V gene TRBV29-1; the D is unclear. Germline CDR1 and CDR2: SQVTM and ANQGSEA. V lost 1 base and J 7 bases, leaving 8 bases between the germline ends. This CDR3 is 12 amino acids long. The DNA for the CDR3 is TGCAGCGTTGAAGGCCCCAGGAATGAGCAGTTCTTC. This codes for CSVEGPRNEQFF.

V is TRBV18 and J is TRBJ2-3; D might be TRBD2 (5 bases). Germline CDR1 and CDR2: KGHSH and LQKENI. The germline V and J ends were trimmed by 6 bases and 0 bases, with 10 bases remaining between them. CDR3 size: 14 residues. The CDR3 DNA reads TGTGCCAGCTCTCCTAGCACCAGCACAGATACGCAGTATTTT. Translating gives CASSPSTSTDTQYF.

This sequence joins TRBV4-2 and TRBJ1-1; maybe TRBD1 (5 bases). V shed 2 bases and J shed 3 bases, with 10 bases lying between them. The CDR3 consists of 14 residues. Germline V gene sequence: CDR1 LGHNA, CDR2 YNFKEQ. As DNA, the CDR3 is TGTGCCAGCAGCCAACCCAGGGTGGACACTGAAGCTTTCTTT. As protein: CASSQPRVDTEAFF.

CDR3 region: CASSPVGTEAFF. The DNA of the CDR3 is TGTGCCAGCAGCCCAGTCGGCACTGAAGCTTTCTTT. J is TRBJ1-1 and V is TRBV7-6, with D unclear. With 5 bases removed from V and 4 bases from J, the gap between germline ends came to 8 bases. Germline V gives CDR1 SGHVS, CDR2 FNYEAQ. The CDR3 loop spans 12 amino acids.

This chain uses TRBV12-5 with TRBJ1-1; a possible D gene is TRBD1 (5 bases). Trimming removed 6 bases from V and 0 bases from J, with 11 bases in between. Germline CDR1 LGHNT, CDR2 FRNRAP. This CDR3 is built from 14 residues. The CDR3 reads CASGPGRMNTEAFF. In nucleotides, the CDR3 is TGTGCTAGTGGGCCGGGACGCATGAACACTGAAGCTTTCTTT.

This rearrangement joins TRBV2 to TRBJ2-2; D is undetermined. Germline V gives CDR1 SNHLY, CDR2 FYNNEI. V dropped 2 bases and J dropped 0 bases, with 19 bases sitting between them. The CDR3 totals 19 residues. DNA of the CDR3: TGTGCCAGCAGTGAAACGGACCAGCCATACGAGACGAACACCGGGGAGCTGTTTTTT. Protein product: CASSETDQPYETNTGELFF. Variable domain in full (rest from reference TRBV2 and TRBJ2-2): EPEVTQTPSHQVTQMGQEVILRCVPISNHLYFYWYRQILGQKVEFLVSFYNNEISEKSEIFDDQFSVERPDGSNFTLKIRSTKLEDSAMYFCASSETDQPYETNTGELFFGEGSRLTVL.

This chain joins TRBV7-9 and TRBJ2-3; 12 bases are a match to TRBD2. The J segment lost 5 bases and the V segment lost 4 bases, leaving 10 bases of the junction unmatched. The CDR3 totals 17 residues. Germline CDR1 is SEHNR and CDR2 is FQNEAQ (reference sequence). The CDR3 DNA follows: TGTGCCAGCAGCTCTACCCTAGCGGGGGGGCCCGGAGATACGCAGTATTTT. Its translation: CASSSTLAGGPGDTQYF.

The rearrangement joins TRBV27 to TRBJ2-2; D might be TRBD2 (5 bases). The V gene's germline CDR1 is MNHEY and CDR2 SMNVEV (reference sequence). CDR3 length equals 14 residues. Trimming left V 4 bases short and J 6 bases short, with 12 bases between. CDR3 sequence (DNA): TGTGCCAGCAGTTACAGCCCGGAGGCCGGGGAGCTGTTTTTT. This codes for CASSYSPEAGELFF.

This clonotype was counted a single time. This rearrangement joins TRBV19 to TRBJ2-1; 12 bases map to TRBD2. The trim removed 3 bases at V and 9 bases at J, leaving 6 bases unmatched. The CDR3 loop spans 15 amino acids. CDR1 is LNHDA and CDR2 is SQIVND in the germline V gene (reference sequence). The CDR3 here is CASSIMPSGGVEQFF. The CDR3 nucleotides are TGTGCCAGTAGTATTATGCCTAGCGGGGGGGTTGAGCAGTTCTTC.

This chain joins TRBV29-1 and TRBJ1-1; D uncertain. The CDR3 is 13 amino acids. Trimming took 1 base from V and 2 from J, leaving 8 bases between them. Germline CDR1 reads SQVTM; CDR2 reads ANQGSEA. The CDR3 loop is CSVEAGFNTEAFF. CDR3 nucleotide sequence: TGCAGCGTTGAAGCCGGGTTTAACACTGAAGCTTTCTTT.